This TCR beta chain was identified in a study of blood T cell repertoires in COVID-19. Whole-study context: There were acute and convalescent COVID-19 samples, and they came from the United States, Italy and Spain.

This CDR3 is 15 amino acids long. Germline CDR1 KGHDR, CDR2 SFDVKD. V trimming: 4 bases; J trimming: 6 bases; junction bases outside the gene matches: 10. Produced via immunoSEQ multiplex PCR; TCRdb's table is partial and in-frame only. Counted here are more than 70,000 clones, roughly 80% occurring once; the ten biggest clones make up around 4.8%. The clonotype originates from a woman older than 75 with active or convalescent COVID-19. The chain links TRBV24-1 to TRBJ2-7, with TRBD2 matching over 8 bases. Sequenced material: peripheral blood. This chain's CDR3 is CATSDPSGSVLEQYF. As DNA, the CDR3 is TGTGCCACCAGTGACCCCAGCGGGAGCGTTCTCGAGCAGTACTTC.